The rows below give T cell receptor beta chains drawn from one sample of a study of shared clonotypes between healthy human individuals. Measured with immunoSEQ multiplex PCR; TCRdb has only the in-frame clones, and not every one. Found here are roughly 770,000 clones, about 97% of them singletons; the top ten hold 0.2% to 0.25%. Sequencing was performed on naive CD8+ T cells sorted from blood. Receptor source: a man aged 30 to 45 in good health. The CDR3 runs from the conserved cysteine through the conserved F or W. Each record gives: D gene, clone size, V gene, J gene, CDR3 DNA, CDR3 protein. D genes are given only for firm matches. Some rows have no size entry. The others give once, few or many, or a class for an expanded clone.

NA,NA,TRBV29-1,TRBJ2-2,TGCAGCGTTGTCTCCACCGGGGAGCTGTTTTTT,CSVVSTGELFF
TRBD2,few,TRBV27,TRBJ2-1,TGTGCCAGCCTTGGGACTAGCGGGAGAGGTTATGAGCAGTTCTTC,CASLGTSGRGYEQFF
NA,NA,TRBV28,TRBJ2-3,TGTGCCAGCAGTTTAGTGGGACAATCTTTTAGCACAGATACGCAGTATTTT,CASSLVGQSFSTDTQYF
TRBD2,NA,TRBV7-8,TRBJ2-1,TGTGCCAGCAGCACCGAGGCCAGCGGGAGTTTGAATGAGCAGTTCTTC,CASSTEASGSLNEQFF
NA,NA,TRBV7-9,TRBJ2-7,TGTGCCAGCAGCCCTACAGGGACCTACGAGCAGTACTTC,CASSPTGTYEQYF
NA,NA,TRBV28,TRBJ1-1,TGTGCCAGCAGTTTTAACAGCGAAGCTTTCTTT,CASSFNSEAFF
NA,NA,TRBV28,TRBJ1-2,TGTGCCAGCAGTCCCCAATGGGACAAAAACTATGGCTACACCTTC,CASSPQWDKNYGYTF
NA,NA,TRBV7-9,TRBJ2-2,TGTGCCAGCAGCTCAATTGGAGGGGCCCAAAAAGGCTCCGGGGAGCTGTTTTTT,CASSSIGGAQKGSGELFF
TRBD1,NA,TRBV4-1,TRBJ2-1,TGCGCCAGCAGCCAAGATGGGTGGACAGGGTACAATGAGCAGTTCTTC,CASSQDGWTGYNEQFF
NA,NA,TRBV11-2,TRBJ2-7,TGTGCCAGCAGCTTAGAATGGTTCCACGAGCAGTACTTC,CASSLEWFHEQYF
TRBD2,once,TRBV9,TRBJ2-1,TGTGCCAGCAGCGCCGCGGGGGGAATCAATGAGCAGTTCTTC,CASSAAGGINEQFF
NA,NA,TRBV29-1,TRBJ1-4,TGCAGCGTTGATGGGGGAGGGAGGGCAAATGAAAAACTGTTTTTT,CSVDGGGRANEKLFF
NA,NA,TRBV27,TRBJ2-1,TGTGCCAGCAGGCGGGGAGGTAGTGAGCAGTTCTTC,CASRRGGSEQFF
TRBD2,NA,TRBV28,TRBJ2-1,TGTGCCAGCGGGGAAGCGGGAGGGTCCTACAATGAGCAGTTCTTC,CASGEAGGSYNEQFF
NA,NA,TRBV11-2,TRBJ2-7,TGTGCCAGCAGCTTAGTAGGGTATTTGTCCTACGAGCAGTACTTC,CASSLVGYLSYEQYF
TRBD1,NA,TRBV29-1,TRBJ2-2,TGCAGCGCTACGACAGGGGGACGGAGCGGGGAGCTGTTTTTT,CSATTGGRSGELFF
NA,NA,TRBV5-1,TRBJ2-7,TGCGCCAGCACGGGACCAGGATCCTACGAGCAGTACTTC,CASTGPGSYEQYF
NA,NA,TRBV27,TRBJ1-1,TGTGCCAGCAGTCCCCTGACAGGATTGAACACTGAAGCTTTCTTT,CASSPLTGLNTEAFF
NA,NA,TRBV27,TRBJ2-3,TGTGCCAGCAGTCTAACAGGGAGCGATACGCAGTATTTT,CASSLTGSDTQYF
NA,NA,TRBV13,TRBJ2-3,TGTGCCAGCAGTTACGCCGGGACTGCCACAGATACGCAGTATTTT,CASSYAGTATDTQYF
NA,NA,TRBV7-9,TRBJ1-1,TGTGCCAGCACCGCAGGGACCATGAACACTGAAGCTTTCTTT,CASTAGTMNTEAFF
NA,NA,TRBV14,TRBJ2-1,TGTGCCAGCAGCCAAGAAGGGCTAGCCTACAATGAGCAGTTCTTC,CASSQEGLAYNEQFF
TRBD2,NA,TRBV15,TRBJ2-7,TGTGCCACCAGCTATCCTAGCGGGGGAGTTTACGAGCAGTACTTC,CATSYPSGGVYEQYF
TRBD1,NA,TRBV5-6,TRBJ2-7,TGTGCCAGCAGCCCGGGACAGGGATCCTACGAGCAGTACTTC,CASSPGQGSYEQYF
NA,NA,TRBV19,TRBJ1-2,TGTGCCAGTAGTATGGGGAGAGACTATGGCTACACCTTC,CASSMGRDYGYTF
NA,NA,TRBV28,TRBJ1-3,TGTGCCAGCAGCCGCCCAAGGCCTGATTACTCTGGAAACACCATATATTTT,CASSRPRPDYSGNTIYF
NA,NA,TRBV19,TRBJ2-2,TGTGCCAGTAGTATGACCCTTTGGACCGGGGAGCTGTTTTTT,CASSMTLWTGELFF
TRBD2,NA,TRBV30,TRBJ2-3,TGTGCCTGGAAGCCTTCGCGGGAGAGGTTCTCAGATACGCAGTATTTT,CAWKPSRERFSDTQYF
NA,NA,TRBV5-6,TRBJ1-1,TGTGCCAGCAGCTGGACGGGTGAAGCTTTCTTT,CASSWTGEAFF
TRBD2,NA,TRBV7-8,TRBJ2-1,TGTGCCAGCAGCGCCAGACTAGCGGGGGGGTACAATGAGCAGTTCTTC,CASSARLAGGYNEQFF
NA,once,TRBV6-5,TRBJ2-3,TGTGCCAGCAGTTACTCGACTGGGGGGTACACGCAGTATTTT,CASSYSTGGYTQYF
NA,NA,TRBV28,TRBJ1-2,TGTGCCAGCAGTTTTGCAGTGAACTATGGCTACACCTTC,CASSFAVNYGYTF
NA,NA,TRBV6-1,TRBJ1-1,TGTGCCAGCAGGAACTGGGAGAGCGAAGCTTTCTTT,CASRNWESEAFF
NA,NA,TRBV19,TRBJ1-1,TGTGCCAGTAGTATCCAGGAGAACACTGAAGCTTTCTTT,CASSIQENTEAFF
NA,NA,TRBV7-9,TRBJ2-7,TGTGCCAGCAGCTTAGCCGGGACAAGCTACGAGCAGTACTTC,CASSLAGTSYEQYF
NA,NA,TRBV7-9,TRBJ2-1,TGTGCCAGCAGCTTAGCGGACCCCTCCTACAATGAGCAGTTCTTC,CASSLADPSYNEQFF
NA,NA,TRBV7-2,TRBJ2-3,TGTGCCAGCAGCTTAGAGGAAGTATGGACAGATACGCAGTATTTT,CASSLEEVWTDTQYF
NA,NA,TRBV6-5,TRBJ1-2,TGTGCCAGCAGTTACTCTGGGCAAGGGGGGACTTATGGCTACACCTTC,CASSYSGQGGTYGYTF
NA,NA,TRBV2,TRBJ1-5,TGTGCCAGCAGTTGGGAGCAGGGAGGAGATAGCAATCAGCCCCAGCATTTT,CASSWEQGGDSNQPQHF
TRBD2,NA,TRBV7-3,TRBJ2-7,TGTGCCAGCTGCCTGCCCTCCCCGCGGGGGAAGCAGTACTTC,CASCLPSPRGKQYF
NA,NA,TRBV9,TRBJ2-1,TGTGCCAGCAGCGTACCCAGGGGGGGGGACTCTCCTAATGAGCAGTTCTTC,CASSVPRGGDSPNEQFF
TRBD2,NA,TRBV7-6,TRBJ2-1,TGTGCCAGCAGCTTAGGGCTAGCGGGAGGCAATGAGCAGTTCTTC,CASSLGLAGGNEQFF
TRBD1,NA,TRBV7-9,TRBJ2-7,TGTGCCAGCAGCCTCATTCCGGGACAGGGTCCCTACGAGCAGTACTTC,CASSLIPGQGPYEQYF
TRBD2,NA,TRBV4-1,TRBJ2-7,TGCGCCAGCCAAATCATGGCGGGGGAAGGATACGAGCAGTACTTC,CASQIMAGEGYEQYF
TRBD1,NA,TRBV7-8,TRBJ2-3,TGTGCCAGCAGCTCACCAGGGACAGTCAGCACAGATACGCAGTATTTT,CASSSPGTVSTDTQYF
TRBD2,NA,TRBV7-2,TRBJ2-5,TGTGCCAGCAGCTGGGGACTAGCGGGAGGTCTCCGAGAGACCCAGTACTTC,CASSWGLAGGLRETQYF
NA,NA,TRBV28,TRBJ2-4,TGTGCCAGCAGCCCCCCTAGCACTAAAAACATTCAGTACTTC,CASSPPSTKNIQYF
TRBD2,NA,TRBV15,TRBJ2-2,TGTGCCACCAGCGGTTTGCCGGGACTAGCTGATAACGGGGAGCTGTTTTTT,CATSGLPGLADNGELFF
TRBD2,once,TRBV9,TRBJ2-7,TGTGCCAGCAGCGCCTTTAGCGGGAACTCCTACGAGCAGTACTTC,CASSAFSGNSYEQYF
NA,NA,TRBV21-1,TRBJ2-7,TGTGCCAGCAGCAAAGGATGGGTTGCGGGAGAGAAGAGTGGCCCCTACGAGCAGTACTTC,CASSKGWVAGEKSGPYEQYF
NA,NA,TRBV4-1,TRBJ2-3,TGCGCCAGCAGCCAAGTGCCCCGGGTCAGGAGGGGACCCGATACGCAGTATTTT,CASSQVPRVRRGPDTQYF
NA,NA,TRBV30,TRBJ2-7,TGTGCCTGGAGTGTACTAAGGACTCTCGAGCAGTACTTC,CAWSVLRTLEQYF
TRBD1,NA,TRBV9,TRBJ2-1,TGTGCCAGCAGCAATACAGGGGGTGAGCAGTTCTTC,CASSNTGGEQFF
NA,once,TRBV11-2,TRBJ2-1,TGTGCCAGCAGCATAGGGGGGCAGGGCAGAAACAATGAGCAGTTCTTC,CASSIGGQGRNNEQFF
NA,NA,TRBV27,TRBJ1-2,TGTGCCAGCAGTTTATCGATTGGCGCGTCGGACGGCTACACCTTC,CASSLSIGASDGYTF
NA,NA,TRBV5-6,TRBJ2-5,TGTGCCAGCAGGCAAGGAGTTCAAGAGACCCAGTACTTC,CASRQGVQETQYF
NA,NA,TRBV5-4,TRBJ2-5,TGTGCCAGCAGCTTCGAGGCAGGGTCGATTGGGGAGACCCAGTACTTC,CASSFEAGSIGETQYF
NA,NA,TRBV10-2,TRBJ2-7,TGCGCCAGCAGTGAGAGCGAGAAATTCTACGAGCAGTACTTC,CASSESEKFYEQYF
NA,NA,TRBV5-4,TRBJ2-6,TGTGCCAGCAGCTTTCCATTGGAGGGCTCTGGGGCCAACGTCCTGACTTTC,CASSFPLEGSGANVLTF